The 23 T cell receptor beta chains given below trace back to one sample, sequenced in a study of T cell responses to AZD1222 COVID-19 vaccine. The method was immunoSEQ multiplex PCR; TCRdb's version includes in-frame clones alone and lacks a portion of them. Found here are 180,000 or so clones, 92% of them singletons; the top ten hold approximately 1.2%. This specimen consisted of peripheral blood, obtained 28 days after the second AZD1222 dose. The receptors were gathered from an adult who received the AZD1222 COVID-19 vaccine.

The chain employs TRBV10-1 and TRBJ2-4, with TRBD1 matching over 9 bases. The germline V gene encodes CDR1 WNHNN and CDR2 SYGVQD (reference sequence). V was clipped by 2 bases and J by 8 bases; unmatched bases: 7. The CDR3 length is 15 residues. Here the CDR3 reads CASSEVTGQGYIQYF. CDR3 nucleotides: TGCGCCAGCAGTGAGGTAACGGGACAGGGATACATTCAGTACTTC.

This chain links TRBV6-5 with TRBJ1-6; TRBD1 matches 7 bases. The CDR3 runs to 15 residues. Germline V CDR1 and CDR2: MNHEY, SVGAGI. Trimming took 4 bases from V and 6 from J; bases not matched to a gene: 6. The CDR3 reads CASSSTDRANSPLHF. CDR3 DNA sequence: TGTGCCAGCAGTTCCACCGACAGGGCTAATTCACCCCTCCACTTT.

J is TRBJ2-3 and V is TRBV7-9; TRBD1 matches 8 bases. Germline-derived CDR1 and CDR2 are SEHNR and FQNEAQ (reference sequence). The CDR3 totals 14 residues. Germline trimming cut 5 bases from V and 3 bases from J; bases unmatched to any gene: 4. For the CDR3, the DNA is TGTGCCAGCAGCCTCCGACAGGGGACAGATACGCAGTATTTT. Its translation is CASSLRQGTDTQYF.

In nucleotides, the CDR3 is TGTGCCAGCAGCTCACAGGGGGAGGGCTACACCTTC. It specifies CASSSQGEGYTF. The chain recombines TRBV14 with TRBJ1-2; 8 bases fit TRBD1. The CDR3 has 12 residues. Germline V gene data show CDR1 as SGHDN and CDR2 as FVKESK. The V and J ends lost 5 bases and 8 bases, in that order; junction bases with no gene match: 4.

The genes are TRBV19 and TRBJ2-7, with 16 nucleotides matching TRBD2. Germline V gives CDR1 LNHDA, CDR2 SQIVND (reference sequence). With V trimmed by 4 bases and J by 5 bases, 11 bases remained unmatched. CDR3 size: 18 residues. CDR3 sequence reads: CASSTLRGLAGGIHEQYF. Written as DNA, the CDR3 is TGTGCCAGTAGTACGCTTCGGGGACTAGCGGGGGGGATCCACGAGCAGTACTTC.

The chain is built from TRBV9 and TRBJ2-3; 9 nucleotides agree with TRBD2. V dropped 4 bases and J dropped 3; count of bases not matched to a gene: 9. The germline gives CDR1 SGDLS, CDR2 YYNGEE. The CDR3 covers 16 residues. The CDR3 nucleotides read TGTGCCAGCAGCACCTTTAGCGGGAGTGGGACAGATACGCAGTATTTT. Encoded protein: CASSTFSGSGTDTQYF.

V usage is TRBV13 and J usage is TRBJ2-7; no definite D call. Trimming took off 4 bases at V and 4 bases at J, with 8 bases between the two ends. The CDR3 contains 12 residues. Germline V gene data show CDR1 as PRHDT and CDR2 as FYEKMQ (reference sequence). CDR3 region: CASSSHSYEQYF. The CDR3 DNA is TGTGCCAGCAGCTCCCACTCATACGAGCAGTACTTC.

V and J are TRBV12-3 or TRBV12-4 and TRBJ2-7; D gene uncertain. Trimming took 6 bases from V and 3 from J, leaving 9 bases between them. CDR3 size: 12 residues. CDR3 DNA sequence: TGTGCCAGCAGCCCATCCAACTACGAGCAGTACTTC. Residues: CASSPSNYEQYF.

This clone was counted a single time. V gene TRBV6-5 combines with J gene TRBJ2-5; D possibly uses TRBD1 or TRBD2 (5 bases each). Germline-derived CDR1 and CDR2 are MNHEY and SVGAGI. This CDR3 has 13 amino acids. Between the trimmed V and J ends, which lost 6 bases and 3 bases, there was a span of 11 bases. CDR3 residues: CASRRDGKETQYF. CDR3 in DNA: TGTGCCAGCAGAAGGGACGGAAAAGAGACCCAGTACTTC.

This chain joins TRBV7-8 and TRBJ1-1; D is undetermined. V lost 3 bases and J 0 bases, leaving 11 bases between the germline ends. This CDR3 spans 15 amino acids. Germline lookup yields CDR1 SGHVS and CDR2 FQNEAQ. CDR3 sequence: CASSLGDLMNTEAFF. For the CDR3, the DNA is TGTGCCAGCAGCTTGGGCGATCTAATGAACACTGAAGCTTTCTTT.

The chain joins TRBV12-3 or TRBV12-4 to TRBJ1-2, with D perhaps matching TRBD1 (5 bases). Trimming removed 0 bases at V and 6 bases at J, with 8 bases between. The CDR3 is made up of 13 amino acids. For the CDR3, the DNA is TGTGCCAGCAGTTTAGCGGGGCTTGATGGCTACACCTTC. Translation gives CASSLAGLDGYTF.

Details on this clone: At one end, the junction sequence differs from germline, possibly due to a read error. The J gene is TRBJ1-2, the V gene TRBV6-1; the D is unclear. CDR1 MNHNS and CDR2 SASEGT come from the germline V gene. There are 12 residues in the CDR3. CDR3 coding DNA: TGTGCCAGCGGTGAGATCTACTATGGCTACACCTTC. It specifies CASGEIYYGYTF.

This chain uses TRBV6-5 with TRBJ1-1, with TRBD1 identical over 7 bases. V dropped 2 bases and J dropped 6; count of bases not matched to a gene: 6. The CDR3 loop spans 14 amino acids. The germline V gene has CDR1 MNHEY and CDR2 SVGAGI. CDR3: CASSYGGGLAEAFF. As DNA, the CDR3 is TGTGCCAGCAGTTACGGAGGGGGCTTAGCTGAAGCTTTCTTT.

The V and J genes are TRBV5-4 and TRBJ1-3, with a possible D match to TRBD1 (6 bases). The CDR3 spans 14 residues. V was shortened by 1 base and J by 3 bases, with 8 bases between the two germline ends. Germline V gene data show CDR1 as SGHNT and CDR2 as YYREEE (reference sequence). In DNA form, the CDR3 reads TGTGCCAGCAGCTTGCAGGGGCTTGGAAACACCATATATTTT. Translation gives CASSLQGLGNTIYF.

The chain couples TRBV7-8 to TRBJ1-5; perhaps TRBD1 as D (6 bases). From germline, CDR1 is SGHVS and CDR2 FQNEAQ. Trimming removed 6 bases from V and 3 bases from J, with 12 bases in between. The CDR3 runs 14 residues. DNA of the CDR3: TGTGCCAGCAGGTTGGGGGCGGTCAATCAGCCCCAGCATTTT. It specifies CASRLGAVNQPQHF.

This clone has only a few counts. The chain is built from TRBV29-1 and TRBJ2-7; TRBD1 is a possible D gene (5 bases). Trimming took 5 bases from V and 4 from J, leaving 12 bases between them. Germline V lookup: CDR1 SQVTM, CDR2 ANQGSEA. The CDR3 is 12 residues long. The CDR3 loop is CSVLPGPYEQYF. The CDR3 DNA is TGCAGCGTTCTCCCAGGGCCGTACGAGCAGTACTTC.

The chain employs TRBV18 and TRBJ2-3; D unresolved. The ends were cut back, 2 bases at V and 0 bases at J, with 12 bases in the middle. Germline CDR1 and CDR2: KGHSH and LQKENI. The CDR3 loop spans 16 amino acids. CDR3 protein: CASSPVLQKSTDTQYF. In nucleotides, the CDR3 is TGTGCCAGCTCACCAGTCCTGCAGAAAAGCACAGATACGCAGTATTTT.

The J gene is TRBJ2-3, the V gene TRBV29-1, with 7 bases identical to TRBD1. V was clipped by 3 bases and J by 4 bases; unmatched bases: 4. The CDR3 is 13 amino acids. Germline V gene lookup returns CDR1 SQVTM and CDR2 ANQGSEA. This chain's CDR3 is CSVDRGRSDTQYF. CDR3 nucleotide sequence: TGCAGCGTTGATAGGGGGCGGTCAGATACGCAGTATTTT.

Here the CDR3 reads CASSLEFGGGGTEAFF. The CDR3 coding sequence is TGTGCCAGCAGCTTAGAATTTGGGGGAGGGGGCACTGAAGCTTTCTTT. V usage is TRBV11-2 and J usage is TRBJ1-1; weak D call: TRBD1 (6 bases). Germline V CDR1 and CDR2: SGHAT, FQNNGV. The CDR3 length is 16 residues. The V end was cut by 0 bases, the J end by 4 bases, with 15 bases between.

The table lists this clone with a few counts. The chain carries TRBV7-9 and TRBJ2-7; D may be TRBD2 (6 bases). The CDR3 loop spans 13 amino acids. Germline V lookup: CDR1 SEHNR, CDR2 FQNEAQ (reference sequence). V lost 8 bases and J 2 bases, leaving 13 bases between the germline ends. CDR3 protein: CASGGDGTYEQYF. DNA for the CDR3: TGTGCCAGCGGCGGGGACGGAACCTACGAGCAGTACTTC. Supplemented by reference TRBV7-9 and TRBJ2-7, the full variable domain reads DTGVSQNPRHKITKRGQNVTFRCDPISEHNRLYWYRQTLGQGPEFLTYFQNEAQLEKSRLLSDRFSAERPKGSFSTLEIQRTEQGDSAMYLCASGGDGTYEQYFGPGTRLTVT.

The chain recombines TRBV5-6 with TRBJ1-6; D is ambiguous. CDR1 SGHDT and CDR2 YYEEEE come from the germline V gene. The CDR3 is 16 residues long. Trimming cost V 3 bases and J 5 bases, with 15 bases left between them. As DNA, the CDR3 is TGTGCCAGCAGCTCGAGACACGGACCGAATAATTCACCCCTCCACTTT. Protein product: CASSSRHGPNNSPLHF.

The genes are TRBV14 and TRBJ2-6; D not certain. V shed 1 base and J shed 2 bases, with 6 bases lying between them. In germline, CDR1 is SGHDN, CDR2 FVKESK. This CDR3 has 15 amino acids. The chain's CDR3 is CASSQVGTGANVLTF. DNA for the CDR3: TGTGCCAGCAGCCAAGTGGGGACTGGGGCCAACGTCCTGACTTTC.

The chain carries TRBV30 and TRBJ1-1; D is undetermined. The V gene lost 0 bases and the J gene lost 4 bases, with 12 bases spanning the gap. The CDR3 loop spans 14 amino acids. From germline, CDR1 is GTSNPN and CDR2 SVGIG (reference sequence). CDR3 bases: TGTGCCTGGAGTGTGGGGAGGAGAGGCACTGAAGCTTTCTTT. It is translated as CAWSVGRRGTEAFF.